The present T cell receptor (beta chain) was sequenced within a study of technical replicates of blood from four donors. Measured with immunoSEQ multiplex PCR; TCRdb has only the in-frame clones, and not every one. The sample yields more than 65,000 clones, approximately 96% seen once. Looked up from germline, CDR1 is LGHNA and CDR2 is YSLEER. CDR3 length equals 17 residues. V lost 1 base and J 5 bases, leaving 20 bases between the germline ends. The sequenced sample was T cells isolated from PBMCs. The clonotype was recovered from a human donor in good health. The V and J genes are TRBV4-3 and TRBJ1-1, with D maybe TRBD1 (6 bases). For the CDR3, the DNA is TGCGCCAGCAGCCAAGCCTATCAGGGGAGTTGGGATACTGAAGCTTTCTTT. Its translation is CASSQAYQGSWDTEAFF.